Below are 6 T cell receptor beta chains sequenced from a single sample in a study of blood T cell repertoires in COVID-19. TCRdb keeps only in-frame clones here, not all; method: immunoSEQ multiplex PCR. The sample contains around 93,000 clones, over 70% of which appear only once. Material: peripheral blood. All receptors come from a man older than 75 with acute or convalescent COVID-19.

The gene calls are TRBV6-5 and TRBJ1-5, with D perhaps matching TRBD1 (5 bases). V was pared by 2 bases and J by 3 bases, with 8 bases between. The CDR3 has 14 residues. CDR1 is MNHEY, CDR2 SVGAGI, per germline. As DNA, the CDR3 is TGTGCCAGCAGTTACAAGGGGTCCAATCAGCCCCAGCATTTT. This translates into CASSYKGSNQPQHF.

The chain is built from TRBV27 and TRBJ1-3; D not certain. The germline V and J ends were trimmed by 11 bases and 4 bases, with 15 bases remaining between them. There are 13 residues in the CDR3. CDR1 and CDR2 from the germline V gene are MNHEY and SMNVEV (reference sequence). The DNA for the CDR3 is TGTGCCGCCCCGAGGGTGAGAGGAAACACCATATATTTT. Its translation: CAAPRVRGNTIYF.

Note on this clone: A much bigger clone sits one base away, suggesting this may be a read error. The chain joins TRBV5-4 to TRBJ1-1; a weak D match, TRBD1 (5 bases). Looked up from germline, CDR1 is SGHNT and CDR2 is YYREEE (reference sequence). Trimming took off 2 bases at V and 8 bases at J, with 22 bases between the two ends. CDR3 length: 16 residues. The CDR3 sequence: CASSFGGDGGVAEAFF. CDR3 sequence (DNA): TGTGCCAGCAGCTTTGGAGGGGATGGGGGGGTGGCAGAAGCTTTCTTT.

This chain uses TRBV6-6 with TRBJ2-2; perhaps TRBD2 as D (5 bases). The CDR3 length is 13 residues. Looked up from germline, CDR1 is MNHNY and CDR2 is SVGAGI (reference sequence). Trimming took off 6 bases at V and 5 bases at J, with 10 bases between the two ends. CDR3: CASSPRGTGELFF. In DNA form, the CDR3 reads TGTGCCAGCAGCCCCCGGGGAACCGGGGAGCTGTTTTTT.

The chain couples TRBV19 to TRBJ1-1; 9 bases map to TRBD1. Germline lookup yields CDR1 LNHDA and CDR2 SQIVND (reference sequence). The CDR3 consists of 16 residues. Trimming at V came to 4 bases and at J to 3 bases, leaving 9 bases not matched to a gene. In DNA form, the CDR3 reads TGTGCCAGTAGTACCCATCGGACAGGGGAGGACACTGAAGCTTTCTTT. It specifies CASSTHRTGEDTEAFF.

The chain is built from TRBV14 and TRBJ1-2; possible D gene TRBD1, 5 bases. Trimming removed 4 bases at V and 8 bases at J, with 14 bases between. The CDR3 runs to 13 residues. CDR1 and CDR2 (germline): SGHDN, FVKESK. The CDR3 nucleotides are TGTGCCAGCAGCCGACAGACCGGCGGCGGCTACACCTTC. Translating gives CASSRQTGGGYTF.